Below are 6 T cell receptor beta chains sequenced from a single sample in a study of blood T cell repertoires in COVID-19. Data came from immunoSEQ multiplex PCR; TCRdb stores just in-frame clones and leaves some out. The sample carries around 470,000 clones, 90% recorded once. Sequenced sample: PBMCs or T cells enriched from blood (not recorded which). The receptors stem from a man younger than 35 who had recovered from COVID-19.

V gene TRBV5-4 combines with J gene TRBJ2-2; 7 positions agree with TRBD2. The CDR3 covers 15 residues. V was pared by 0 bases and J by 5 bases, with 4 bases of the junction left unmatched. Germline lookup yields CDR1 SGHNT and CDR2 YYREEE (reference sequence). The CDR3 DNA is TGTGCCAGCAGCTTGGCGGCTAGCGGAACCGGGGAGCTGTTTTTT. Its protein product is CASSLAASGTGELFF.

The rearrangement uses TRBV5-1 and TRBJ2-7, with D possibly matching TRBD2 (5 bases). V was trimmed by 2 bases and J by 2 bases, leaving 17 bases between them. Per the germline V gene, CDR1 is SGHRS and CDR2 is YFSETQ. The CDR3 consists of 16 residues. CDR3 bases: TGCGCCAGCAGCTTAGTAGGTTGGGGAGAGGCCTACGAGCAGTACTTC. Its translation: CASSLVGWGEAYEQYF.

This clone was seen a single time. The chain links TRBV6-2 or TRBV6-3 to TRBJ1-2; D not certain. The V end was cut by 4 bases, the J end by 5 bases, with 8 bases between. There are 12 residues in the CDR3. The V gene's germline CDR1 is MNHEY and CDR2 SVGEGT. CDR3 bases: TGTGCCAGCAGTTGGCGGGGTTATGGCTACACCTTC. Amino acids: CASSWRGYGYTF.

This rearrangement joins TRBV27 to TRBJ1-5; the D gene is possibly TRBD1 (6 bases). With 2 bases removed from V and 3 bases from J, the gap between germline ends came to 17 bases. The CDR3 loop spans 17 amino acids. The germline V gene encodes CDR1 MNHEY and CDR2 SMNVEV (reference sequence). CDR3: CASSLKGVQAHNQPQHF. CDR3 nucleotides: TGTGCCAGCAGTTTAAAGGGGGTCCAGGCCCACAATCAGCCCCAGCATTTT.

V is TRBV7-9 and J is TRBJ2-3; 8 nucleotides line up with TRBD1. The CDR3 runs to 15 residues. The germline V gene encodes CDR1 SEHNR and CDR2 FQNEAQ (reference sequence). The V gene end was trimmed by 5 bases and the J gene end by 2 bases; junction bases not matched to a gene: 6. The CDR3 DNA reads as TGTGCCAGCAGCCGGGGACAGGCCCACACAGATACGCAGTATTTT. This codes for CASSRGQAHTDTQYF.

The chain is built from TRBV3-1 (or the pseudogene TRBV3-2) and TRBJ2-5; D is undetermined. CDR1 and CDR2 (germline): LGHDT, YNNKEL (reference sequence). The CDR3 runs to 16 residues. V lost 2 bases and J 4 bases, leaving 17 bases between the germline ends. DNA of the CDR3: TGTGCCAGCAGCCAAATCACGACTGACCCAGCAGAGACCCAGTACTTC. This translates into CASSQITTDPAETQYF.